A selection of T cell receptor beta chains follows, all from one sample in a study of post-analysis software for immune sequencing data. TCRdb reprocessed the PCR reads with MiXCR, giving one entry per CDR3 protein. The table shows some 700,000 distinct CDR3 sequences, with 55% to 70% occurring only once. Sequenced sample: blood. The receptors were gathered from a girl aged 2 to 9 with multiple sclerosis. CDR3s include the opening cysteine and the closing phenylalanine or tryptophan. The D gene is left open where the match is weak. Only part of the rows carry a size: once, few, many, or a class if the clone is expanded.

CDR3aa	CDR3nt	v_gene	d_gene	len	j_gene	abundance
CASSVQGPSGANVRTF	TGTGCCAGCAGTGTCCAGGGACCCTCTGGGGCCAACGTCCGGACTTTC	TRBV2	.	16	TRBJ2-6	.
CASSQEVGSPSTDTQYF	TGCGCCAGCAGCCAAGAGGTCGGCAGTCCTAGCACAGATACGCAGTATTTT	TRBV4-3	.	17	TRBJ2-3	.
CASAPTRTGVSYEQYF	TGTGCCAGCGCCCCGACTAGGACGGGAGTATCCTACGAGCAGTACTTC	TRBV6-6	.	16	TRBJ2-7	.
CASRGLASYEQYF	TGTGCCAGCAGAGGTCTGGCTTCCTACGAGCAGTACTTC	TRBV6-6	.	13	TRBJ2-7	.
CAISGTSGGSTDTQYF	TGTGCCATCAGTGGGACTAGCGGGGGAAGCACAGATACGCAGTATTTT	TRBV10-3	TRBD2	16	TRBJ2-3	.
CASSVVGRTDTQYF	TGTGCCAGCAGCGTAGTCGGACGCACAGATACGCAGTATTTT	TRBV9	.	14	TRBJ2-3	few
CSASRGPGQETQYF	TGCAGTGCCAGCCGAGGGCCAGGGCAAGAGACCCAGTACTTC	TRBV20-1	.	14	TRBJ2-5	.
CASGHVGTSIVDEQFF	TGTGCCAGCGGACATGTCGGGACTAGTATCGTCGATGAGCAGTTCTTC	TRBV7-2	TRBD2	16	TRBJ2-1	.
CASSVATRTSGTWSFEQFF	TGTGCCAGCAGCGTAGCCACCCGGACTAGCGGGACGTGGAGCTTTGAGCAGTTCTTC	TRBV9	TRBD2	19	TRBJ2-1	.
CASSATTSAADTQYF	TGTGCCAGCAGCGCCACTACTAGCGCAGCAGATACGCAGTATTTT	TRBV2	TRBD2	15	TRBJ2-3	.
CASSSPGQGAREQFF	TGTGCCAGCAGCTCACCGGGACAGGGGGCGAGGGAGCAGTTCTTC	TRBV5-5	TRBD1	15	TRBJ2-1	.
CASSIRDQETQYF	TGTGCCAGCAGTATCCGGGACCAGGAGACCCAGTACTTC	TRBV6-1	.	13	TRBJ2-5	.
CASSQEMGGGGDTQYF	TGCGCCAGCAGCCAAGAAATGGGCGGGGGAGGGGATACGCAGTATTTT	TRBV4-3	TRBD2	16	TRBJ2-3	.
CASSWTNYGYTF	TGTGCCAGCAGTTGGACAAACTATGGCTACACCTTC	TRBV6-2/TRBV6-3	.	12	TRBJ1-2	.
CAISADNRETQYF	TGTGCCATCAGTGCGGACAACCGGGAGACCCAGTACTTC	TRBV10-3	.	13	TRBJ2-5	few
CASSYGTGALSNQPQHF	TGTGCCAGCAGTTACGGGACAGGGGCCCTTAGCAATCAGCCCCAGCATTTT	TRBV6-6	TRBD1	17	TRBJ1-5	.
CSARPSGRGQETQYF	TGCAGTGCTAGGCCTAGCGGGAGGGGCCAAGAGACCCAGTACTTC	TRBV20-1	TRBD2	15	TRBJ2-5	.
CASSNRDGYTDTQYF	TGTGCCAGCAGTAACCGGGACGGCTACACAGATACGCAGTATTTT	TRBV7-2	.	15	TRBJ2-3	few
CASGASQPQHF	TGTGCCAGCGGCGCGAGCCAGCCCCAGCATTTT	TRBV6-6	.	11	TRBJ1-5	.
CSAPGTSGETQYF	TGCAGTGCCCCAGGGACTAGCGGGGAGACCCAGTACTTC	TRBV20-1	TRBD2	13	TRBJ2-5	few
CASSFWTGRADTQYF	TGTGCCAGCAGTTTCTGGACAGGGAGAGCAGATACGCAGTATTTT	TRBV27	TRBD1	15	TRBJ2-3	few
CSAQGVSYNEQFF	TGCAGCGCCCAGGGAGTCTCCTACAATGAGCAGTTCTTC	TRBV29-1	.	13	TRBJ2-1	few
CASSESGGSADTQYF	TGCGCCAGCAGTGAGAGTGGAGGGAGCGCAGATACGCAGTATTTT	TRBV10-2	.	15	TRBJ2-3	.
CSVGDQHGQYF	TGCAGCGTTGGAGACCAGCACGGGCAGTACTTC	TRBV29-1	.	11	TRBJ2-4	.
CASSYSQVWNGQFF	TGTGCCAGCAGTTACTCACAAGTATGGAATGGGCAGTTCTTC	TRBV6-5	.	14	TRBJ2-1	.
CASSQELAGVDTQYF	TGCGCCAGCAGCCAAGAACTAGCGGGAGTGGATACGCAGTATTTT	TRBV4-1	TRBD2	15	TRBJ2-3	.
CSVVRAGDTDTQYF	TGCAGCGTTGTTAGAGCGGGAGACACAGATACGCAGTATTTT	TRBV29-1	TRBD2	14	TRBJ2-3	few
CSAEAAGSYEQYF	TGCAGTGCTGAGGCGGCTGGCTCCTACGAGCAGTACTTC	TRBV20-1	.	13	TRBJ2-7	.
CASSLFAGDRDEQQYF	TGTGCCAGCAGTTTATTTGCGGGGGACAGGGACGAACAGCAGTACTTC	TRBV27	TRBD1	16	TRBJ2-7	.
CSARDLRGAGGISGANVLIF	TGCAGTGCTAGAGATTTGAGGGGGGCTGGTGGTATCTCTGGGGCCAACGTCCTGATTTTC	TRBV20-1	.	20	TRBJ2-6	.
CASSYISGGAINEQFF	TGCGCCAGCAGTTACATAAGCGGGGGGGCAATTAATGAGCAGTTCTTC	TRBV4-1	TRBD2	16	TRBJ2-1	.
CASSNPDRGPTETQYF	TGTGCCAGCAGCAACCCGGACAGGGGGCCTACGGAGACCCAGTACTTC	TRBV11-2	TRBD1	16	TRBJ2-5	.
CSAREHRGYEQYF	TGCAGTGCTAGAGAGCACAGGGGCTACGAGCAGTACTTC	TRBV20-1	TRBD1	13	TRBJ2-7	.
CASSDRPALHF	TGTGCCAGCAGTGACCGGCCAGCCCTCCACTTT	TRBV2	.	11	TRBJ1-6	.
CASSVDRKETQYF	TGTGCCAGCAGTGTGGACAGAAAAGAGACCCAGTACTTC	TRBV2	.	13	TRBJ2-5	once
CSVEGQGQTQYF	TGCAGCGTTGAGGGACAGGGTCAGACCCAGTACTTC	TRBV29-1	TRBD1	12	TRBJ2-5	.
CSVVLLRLANLNEQFF	TGCAGCGTCGTCCTTCTCCGACTAGCTAATCTCAATGAGCAGTTCTTC	TRBV29-1	TRBD2	16	TRBJ2-1	.
CASSLSSETQYF	TGTGCCAGCAGTTTATCATCAGAGACCCAGTACTTC	TRBV12-3/TRBV12-4	.	12	TRBJ2-5	few